The TCR beta chain under discussion was sequenced for a study of blood T cell repertoires in COVID-19. Overall study: Some COVID-19 samples were acute and others convalescent; all came from the United States, Italy and Spain. Nucleic acid was either cDNA or gDNA, and it came from T cells, B-cell-depleted T cells, or PBMCs.

This CDR3 has 16 residues. Germline loops: CDR1 SGHTA, CDR2 FQGTGA. V trimming: 1 base; J trimming: 5 bases; junction bases outside the gene matches: 7. The authors' processing: How many nucleated cells were present was estimated from reference gene primer amplification. Sequencing used immunoSEQ multiplex PCR; TCRdb keeps in-frame clones, though not all of them. The DNA was the basis for D and trimming; V, J and clone size are from that table. The table lists 250,000 to 350,000 clones, around 89% of them singletons. The sample comprised peripheral blood. This TCR derives from a man in his thirties or forties with acute or convalescent COVID-19. V and J are TRBV7-3 and TRBJ1-4; 7 nucleotides match TRBD1. The CDR3 coding sequence is TGTGCCAGCAGCTTAATAGGGACAGTAGCGAATGAAAAACTGTTTTTT. Translated: CASSLIGTVANEKLFF. The variable domain in full, with the rest retrieved from reference TRBV7-3 and TRBJ1-4, is GAGVSQTPSNKVTEKGKYVELRCDPISGHTALYWYRQSLGQGPEFLIYFQGTGAADDSGLPNDRFFAVRPEGSVSTLKIQRTERGDSAVYLCASSLIGTVANEKLFFGSGTQLSVL.